This section outlines one T cell receptor (beta chain) sequence together with its context. The antigen remains undetermined. Only healthy Caucasians were enrolled as donors. These data are taken from a study of identical twins. Whole-study findings and limits: The study found excess low generation probability among twin-shared out-of-frame alpha sequences. The study drew conclusions from cross-sectional statistical analysis, not from following the same donors. Where beta out-of-frame sequences were concerned, excess twin sharing was weaker.

V gave up 4 bases and J gave up 6 bases, with 14 bases separating them. The germline V gene has CDR1 KGHDR and CDR2 SFDVKD. There are 15 residues in the CDR3. TCRdb independently ran MiXCR on the 5' RACE reads; one entry per CDR3 protein. The sample has around 670,000 distinct CDR3 sequences, roughly 6% seen once; the top ten hold about 1.8%. Sequenced input: naive T cells sorted from blood. V usage is TRBV24-1 and J usage is TRBJ2-2, with D perhaps matching TRBD1 (5 bases). The receptor's source is a man aged 18 to 30 in good health. In nucleotides, the CDR3 is TGTGCCACCAGTGACTACCCCGGCAGGGCCGGGGAGCTGTTTTTT. It encodes CATSDYPGRAGELFF.